This record concerns one T cell receptor (beta chain) sequence. The data originate from a study of T cell repertoires in cytomegalovirus infection. In the study overall: Public signatures in TCR beta pointed to CMV infection and matching HLA type.

TCRdb itself ran the reads through MiXCR, one entry per CDR3 protein. The table includes nearly 650,000 distinct CDR3 sequences, 24% detected once. The TCR sequence derives from a human donor in good health (CMV status not recorded). Some clones in this sample may be carry-over from other donors' samples. Sequenced: CD8+ T cells from PBMCs.

The CDR3 nucleotides are TGTGCCAGCAGTTTAGCCGACAGGGGTAATGAGCAGTTCTTC. Residues: CASSLADRGNEQFF. V gene TRBV12-3 or TRBV12-4 combines with J gene TRBJ2-1; 8 positions agree with TRBD1. J lost 7 bases, V lost 0 bases, and 2 bases had no gene match. The CDR3 spans 14 residues.